This T cell receptor (beta chain) derives from a study of T cell responses to AZD1222 COVID-19 vaccine. Study outcomes and limitations: Donors were largely white British and mainly female; clonal diversity was possibly underestimated. It was only after the peak T cell response that any repertoires were sampled.

Using immunoSEQ multiplex PCR, the repertoire was profiled, and TCRdb retains in-frame clones only, with some absent. The sample totals about 140,000 clones. CDR3 length: 16 residues. Trimming left V 1 base short and J 8 bases short, with 17 bases between. Germline lookup yields CDR1 SGHDN and CDR2 FVKESK. In the case of this clone: As yet, its antigen is unknown.

The receptor's source is an adult in good health. The sample was peripheral blood. This chain connects TRBV14 to TRBJ1-4, with unresolved D. As DNA, the CDR3 is TGTGCCAGCAGCCAAGGGCTCGTTGAGACGGGGGAAAAACTGTTTTTT. Translation gives CASSQGLVETGEKLFF.